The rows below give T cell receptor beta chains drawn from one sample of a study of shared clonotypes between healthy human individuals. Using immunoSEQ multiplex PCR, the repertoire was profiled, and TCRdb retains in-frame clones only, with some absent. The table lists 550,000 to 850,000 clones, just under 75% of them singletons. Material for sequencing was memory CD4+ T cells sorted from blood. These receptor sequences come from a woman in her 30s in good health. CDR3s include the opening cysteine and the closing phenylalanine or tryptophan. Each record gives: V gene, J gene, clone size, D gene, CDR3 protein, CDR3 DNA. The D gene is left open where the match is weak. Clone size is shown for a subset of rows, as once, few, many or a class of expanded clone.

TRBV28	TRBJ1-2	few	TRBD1	CATGTGGWGYTF	TGTGCCACCGGGACAGGGGGCTGGGGCTACACCTTC
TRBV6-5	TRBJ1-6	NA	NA	CASSYSGVSSPLHF	TGTGCCAGCAGTTACTCCGGGGTCAGCTCACCCCTCCACTTT
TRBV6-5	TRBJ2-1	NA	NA	CASAVSGHNEQFF	TGTGCCAGCGCGGTAAGCGGTCACAATGAGCAGTTCTTC
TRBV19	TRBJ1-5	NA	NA	CASSIGDYSNQPQHF	TGTGCCAGTAGTATTGGGGATTATAGCAATCAGCCCCAGCATTTT
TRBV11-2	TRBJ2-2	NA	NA	CASSLDHSFTGELFF	TGTGCCAGCAGCTTAGATCACAGTTTCACCGGGGAGCTGTTTTTT
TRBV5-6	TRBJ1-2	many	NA	CASSFQGPRGYTF	TGTGCCAGCAGCTTTCAGGGGCCGAGGGGCTACACCTTC
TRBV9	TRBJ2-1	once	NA	CASSVVSSNEQFF	TGTGCCAGCAGCGTCGTTAGTAGCAATGAGCAGTTCTTC
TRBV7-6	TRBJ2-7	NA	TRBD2	CASSLALAGGYEQYF	TGTGCCAGCAGCTTAGCCTTAGCGGGAGGCTACGAGCAGTACTTC
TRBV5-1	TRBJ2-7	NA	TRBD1	CASSLVARGRSYEQYF	TGCGCCAGCAGCTTGGTCGCCAGGGGGCGATCCTACGAGCAGTACTTC
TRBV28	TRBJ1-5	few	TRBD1	CASSSAGGSNQPQHF	TGTGCCAGCAGTTCAGCAGGGGGTAGCAATCAGCCCCAGCATTTT
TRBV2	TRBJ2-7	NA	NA	CASSAETGSYEQYF	TGTGCCAGCAGTGCAGAAACCGGGAGCTACGAGCAGTACTTC
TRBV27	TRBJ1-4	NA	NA	CASGQLAWREKLFF	TGTGCCAGCGGGCAGCTGGCCTGGAGAGAAAAACTGTTTTTT
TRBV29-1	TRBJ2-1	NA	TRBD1	CSVVRVGTGANEQFF	TGCAGCGTTGTAAGGGTGGGGACAGGGGCCAATGAGCAGTTCTTC
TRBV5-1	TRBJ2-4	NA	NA	CASSSGRRPPSIQYF	TGCGCCAGCAGCTCCGGTCGGCGGCCCCCAAGCATTCAGTACTTC
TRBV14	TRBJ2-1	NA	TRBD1	CASSLWTGAWNEQFF	TGTGCCAGCAGCCTTTGGACAGGGGCCTGGAATGAGCAGTTCTTC
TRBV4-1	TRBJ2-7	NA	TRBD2	CASSQDPSLSGISLHEQYF	TGCGCCAGCAGCCAAGATCCATCCCTTAGCGGGATCTCCCTCCACGAGCAGTACTTC